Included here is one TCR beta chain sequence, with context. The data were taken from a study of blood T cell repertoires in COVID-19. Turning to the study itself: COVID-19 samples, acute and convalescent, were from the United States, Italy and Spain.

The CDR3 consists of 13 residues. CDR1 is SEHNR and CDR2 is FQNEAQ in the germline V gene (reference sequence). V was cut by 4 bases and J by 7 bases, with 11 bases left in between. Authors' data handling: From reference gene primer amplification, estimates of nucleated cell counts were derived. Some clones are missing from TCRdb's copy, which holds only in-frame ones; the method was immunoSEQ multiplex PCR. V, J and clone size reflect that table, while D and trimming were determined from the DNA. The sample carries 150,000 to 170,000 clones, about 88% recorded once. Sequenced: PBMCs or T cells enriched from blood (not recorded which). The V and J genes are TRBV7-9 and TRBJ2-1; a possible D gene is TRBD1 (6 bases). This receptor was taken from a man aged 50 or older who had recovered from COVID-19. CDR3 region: CASSSGQKNEQFF. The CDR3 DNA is TGTGCCAGCAGCTCTGGACAGAAAAATGAGCAGTTCTTC.